Shown below are 30 T cell receptor beta chains from a single sample sequenced in a study of blood T cell repertoires in COVID-19. Repertoires were generated with immunoSEQ multiplex PCR, while TCRdb's copy carries only in-frame clones and drops some. This sample carries about 260,000 clones, approximately 89% of them seen once, and the ten largest clones take roughly a tenth. The material sequenced was peripheral blood. These receptors originate from a woman aged 70-85 years with COVID-19, enrolled during active disease.

J is TRBJ2-1 and V is TRBV10-1; 10 nucleotides agree with TRBD1. The junction had 6 bases not matched to a gene; V was cut back by 6 bases and J by 4 bases. Germline values: CDR1 WNHNN, CDR2 SYGVQD (reference sequence). CDR3 length: 15 residues. The CDR3 DNA reads TGCGCCAGCAGGGGACAGGGGCCATCATACAATGAGCAGTTCTTC. Translated, it gives CASRGQGPSYNEQFF.

The chain couples TRBV20-1 to TRBJ2-1; possible D gene TRBD2, 6 bases. This CDR3 is built from 14 residues. V was shortened by 3 bases and J by 7 bases, with 16 bases between the two germline ends. Germline V CDR1 and CDR2: DFQATT, SNEGSKA (reference sequence). CDR3 bases: TGCAGTGCTAGTTCCGGGGGAGGTGATAATGAGCAGTTCTTC. This sequence encodes CSASSGGGDNEQFF.

The V call is TRBV19, the J call TRBJ1-1, with unresolved D. Germline lookup yields CDR1 LNHDA and CDR2 SQIVND (reference sequence). The germline V and J ends were trimmed by 3 bases and 5 bases, with 16 bases remaining between them. This CDR3 spans 15 amino acids. CDR3 loop: CASSIGGPGWTEAFF. CDR3 nucleotide sequence: TGTGCCAGTAGTATTGGTGGTCCGGGTTGGACTGAAGCTTTCTTT. Full variable domain (remainder filled in from reference TRBV19 and TRBJ1-1): DGGITQSPKYLFRKEGQNVTLSCEQNLNHDAMYWYRQDPGQGLRLIYYSQIVNDFQKGDIAEGYSVSREKKESFPLTVTSAQKNPTAFYLCASSIGGPGWTEAFFGQGTRLTVV.

This clone is a singleton in its sample. V and J are TRBV2 and TRBJ2-7; D gene unclear. The CDR3 contains 10 residues. From germline, CDR1 is SNHLY and CDR2 FYNNEI. Trimming cost V 5 bases and J 4 bases, with 3 bases left between them. CDR3 sequence reads: CASSQYEQYF. The DNA for the CDR3 is TGTGCCAGCAGTCAGTACGAGCAGTACTTC. Drawing the rest from reference TRBV2 and TRBJ2-7, the complete variable domain is EPEVTQTPSHQVTQMGQEVILRCVPISNHLYFYWYRQILGQKVEFLVSFYNNEISEKSEIFDDQFSVERPDGSNFTLKIRSTKLEDSAMYFCASSQYEQYFGPGTRLTVT.

The chain joins TRBV18 to TRBJ2-7; 7 nucleotides match TRBD1. The V gene's germline CDR1 is KGHSH and CDR2 LQKENI. V lost 8 bases and J lost 0; bases outside the gene matches: 7. The CDR3 spans 14 residues. The CDR3 DNA sequence: TGTGCCAGCACAGGGACAGCGAACTCCTACGAGCAGTACTTC. It encodes CASTGTANSYEQYF.

This chain links TRBV3-1 (or the pseudogene TRBV3-2) with TRBJ1-6; 10 bases agree with TRBD1. This CDR3 is built from 16 residues. V shed 4 bases and J 10 bases; nucleotides not matched to a gene: 10. Per the germline V gene, CDR1 is LGHDT and CDR2 is YNNKEL (reference sequence). The CDR3 DNA is TGTGCCAGCAGCCTGGGCGGACAGGGGGAAATCTCACCCCTCCACTTT. Its protein product is CASSLGGQGEISPLHF.

The rearrangement uses TRBV3-1 (or the pseudogene TRBV3-2) and TRBJ1-1, with D perhaps TRBD1 (6 bases). Trimming pared 1 base from V and 2 bases from J, leaving 11 bases between. CDR1 is LGHDT, CDR2 YNNKEL, per germline (reference sequence). The CDR3 contains 15 residues. The CDR3 protein is CASSQAVGHNTEAFF. The CDR3 region has the DNA TGTGCCAGCAGCCAAGCGGTGGGACACAACACTGAAGCTTTCTTT.

The V gene is TRBV2, the J gene TRBJ2-1; the D is unclear. The CDR3 is 15 amino acids. The germline V gene has CDR1 SNHLY and CDR2 FYNNEI. Trimming took off 7 bases at V and 2 bases at J, with 15 bases between the two ends. The CDR3 region is CASKPATAPYNEQFF. Written as DNA, the CDR3 is TGTGCCAGCAAACCCGCTACCGCCCCCTACAATGAGCAGTTCTTC.

The V and J genes are TRBV10-3 and TRBJ2-3; no definite D call. V was clipped by 6 bases and J by 5 bases, with 6 bases between them. CDR1 is ENHRY, CDR2 SYGVKD, per germline. This CDR3 has 11 amino acids. In DNA form, the CDR3 reads TGTGCCATCAGATCGGTAGATACGCAGTATTTT. Amino acids: CAIRSVDTQYF.

Regarding this clone: In the same sample, other DNA sequences code for this CDR3. CDR3 coding DNA: TGTGCCAGCTCACCTGGCGGAGAGACCCAGTACTTC. It specifies CASSPGGETQYF. V is TRBV18 and J is TRBJ2-5; D gene ambiguous. V shed 3 bases and J shed 4 bases, with 6 bases lying between them. Germline values: CDR1 KGHSH, CDR2 LQKENI. The CDR3 spans 12 residues.

This chain uses TRBV3-1 (or the pseudogene TRBV3-2) with TRBJ2-7; a weak D match, TRBD1 (6 bases). CDR1 and CDR2 (germline): LGHDT, YNNKEL (reference sequence). This CDR3 contains 16 residues. V dropped 0 bases and J dropped 5 bases, with 17 bases sitting between them. The CDR3 coding sequence is TGTGCCAGCAGCCAAGATATCGCAAACAGGGCCCACGAGCAGTACTTC. The encoded protein is CASSQDIANRAHEQYF.

The rearrangement links TRBV2 to TRBJ2-6, with 9 bases fitting TRBD1. With V trimmed by 3 bases and J by 1 base, 7 bases remained unmatched. The CDR3 has 18 residues. Germline lookup yields CDR1 SNHLY and CDR2 FYNNEI. The DNA for the CDR3 is TGTGCCAGCAGTGAGCCGACAGGGGGGATATCTGGGGCCAACGTCCTGACTTTC. It is translated as CASSEPTGGISGANVLTF.

This chain joins TRBV28 and TRBJ1-2, with TRBD1 matching over 7 bases. With V trimmed by 5 bases and J by 6 bases, 3 bases remained unmatched. The CDR3 loop spans 12 amino acids. Germline CDR1 reads MDHEN; CDR2 reads SYDVKM. The CDR3 reads CASSRDRDGYTF. The CDR3 DNA sequence: TGTGCCAGCAGTCGCGACAGGGATGGCTACACCTTC.

The chain has TRBV19 and TRBJ1-1, with a possible D match to TRBD1 (5 bases). Germline-derived CDR1 and CDR2 are LNHDA and SQIVND (reference sequence). This CDR3 comprises 13 residues. Trimming cost V 5 bases and J 2 bases, with 9 bases left between them. The CDR3 nucleotides read TGTGCCAGTAGTCAGGGTTTTAACACTGAAGCTTTCTTT. This sequence encodes CASSQGFNTEAFF.

The chain employs TRBV19 and TRBJ1-2; 9 nucleotides line up with TRBD1. This CDR3 has 14 residues. CDR1 is LNHDA and CDR2 is SQIVND in the germline V gene (reference sequence). V was pared by 5 bases and J by 4 bases, with 5 bases of the junction left unmatched. The CDR3 sequence is CASSVDRGSYGYTF. The CDR3 nucleotides read TGTGCCAGTAGTGTGGACAGGGGAAGCTATGGCTACACCTTC.

This clone has a single count. V and J are TRBV5-1 and TRBJ2-1; D gene ambiguous. The CDR3 is 14 amino acids. The V gene lost 5 bases and the J gene lost 0 bases, with 9 bases spanning the gap. Germline CDR1 reads SGHRS; CDR2 reads YFSETQ. DNA for the CDR3: TGCGCCAGCAGTACTGGTAGCTCCTACAATGAGCAGTTCTTC. Translated: CASSTGSSYNEQFF.

The V gene is TRBV20-1, the J gene TRBJ2-1, with unresolved D. The V gene lost 8 bases and the J gene lost 3 bases, with 8 bases spanning the gap. CDR1 and CDR2 from the germline V gene are DFQATT and SNEGSKA (reference sequence). There are 11 residues in the CDR3. CDR3 in DNA: TGCAGTAAACCTAGCTACAATGAGCAGTTCTTC. Translating it yields CSKPSYNEQFF.

V usage is TRBV7-9 and J usage is TRBJ2-2; no firm D call. The CDR3 is 11 residues long. Germline assignment: CDR1 SEHNR and CDR2 FQNEAQ (reference sequence). V dropped 10 bases and J dropped 5 bases, with 8 bases sitting between them. Written as DNA, the CDR3 is TGTGCCATAAGCGTAACCGGGGAGCTGTTTTTT. This gives the protein CAISVTGELFF.

V is TRBV11-2 and J is TRBJ1-1; no reliable D call. Trimming took off 6 bases at V and 5 bases at J, with 7 bases between the two ends. The CDR3 is 11 amino acids. Germline CDR1 is SGHAT and CDR2 is FQNNGV. CDR3 amino acids: CASRRGTEAFF. The CDR3 DNA reads as TGTGCCAGCAGGAGAGGAACTGAAGCTTTCTTT.

J is TRBJ1-6 and V is TRBV30; D call uncertain. Germline loops: CDR1 GTSNPN, CDR2 SVGIG (reference sequence). Trimming left V 5 bases short and J 10 bases short, with 15 bases between. The CDR3 runs 13 residues. DNA of the CDR3: TGTGCCTGGGGACCAACGGGCGGGTCACCCCTCCACTTT. Amino acid sequence: CAWGPTGGSPLHF.

This sequence joins TRBV19 and TRBJ2-5; D is perhaps TRBD2 (6 bases). The CDR3 has 14 residues. Germline lookup yields CDR1 LNHDA and CDR2 SQIVND (reference sequence). Trimming left V 1 base short and J 4 bases short, with 10 bases between. Here the CDR3 DNA reads TGTGCCAGTAGTATAGTTGGAGGGCCAGAGACCCAGTACTTC. Its protein product is CASSIVGGPETQYF. The whole variable domain, filled in from reference TRBV19 and TRBJ2-5, reads DGGITQSPKYLFRKEGQNVTLSCEQNLNHDAMYWYRQDPGQGLRLIYYSQIVNDFQKGDIAEGYSVSREKKESFPLTVTSAQKNPTAFYLCASSIVGGPETQYFGPGTRLLVL.

In its sample, this clone was seen a few times. V usage is TRBV9 and J usage is TRBJ2-1; 10 nucleotides agree with TRBD2. Trimming cost V 5 bases and J 5 bases; bases outside gene matches: 7. In germline, CDR1 is SGDLS, CDR2 YYNGEE. This CDR3 comprises 15 residues. This CDR3 reads CASRAGGLADNEQFF. CDR3 DNA: TGTGCCAGCAGAGCGGGGGGGCTAGCGGACAATGAGCAGTTCTTC. Complete variable domain (other parts from reference TRBV9 and TRBJ2-1): DSGVTQTPKHLITATGQRVTLRCSPRSGDLSVYWYQQSLDQGLQFLIQYYNGEERAKGNILERFSAQQFPDLHSELNLSSLELGDSALYFCASRAGGLADNEQFFGPGTRLTVL.

This clone has a single count. V and J are TRBV11-2 and TRBJ2-7, with 8 positions matching TRBD2. The CDR3 spans 15 residues. V lost 3 bases to trimming and J lost 1 base; unmatched junction nucleotides: 5. CDR1 SGHAT and CDR2 FQNNGV come from the germline V gene. CDR3 nucleotides: TGTGCCAGCAGCTTGGGCGCTAGCGGGTCCTACGAGCAGTACTTC. Its protein is CASSLGASGSYEQYF.

The chain links TRBV30 to TRBJ1-1; D might be TRBD1 (5 bases). V lost 6 bases, J lost 7 bases, and 15 bases lay in between. CDR3 length: 12 amino acids. Germline CDR1 and CDR2: GTSNPN and SVGIG (reference sequence). In DNA form, the CDR3 reads TGTGCCTGCTCAAAGGGAGGGGTTGAAGCTTTCTTT. Protein product: CACSKGGVEAFF.

This clone was detected only once. The V gene is TRBV7-9, the J gene TRBJ2-1; 10 bases are a match to TRBD2. The ends lost 6 bases at V and 7 bases at J; junction bases unmatched: 9. The germline CDR1 and CDR2 sequences are SEHNR and FQNEAQ (reference sequence). The CDR3 is made up of 15 amino acids. The CDR3 sequence is CASSSSSGSWNEQFF. In DNA, the CDR3 is TGTGCCAGCAGTTCCTCTAGCGGGAGCTGGAATGAGCAGTTCTTC. Combining the CDR3 with reference TRBV7-9 and TRBJ2-1 gives the whole variable domain DTGVSQNPRHKITKRGQNVTFRCDPISEHNRLYWYRQTLGQGPEFLTYFQNEAQLEKSRLLSDRFSAERPKGSFSTLEIQRTEQGDSAMYLCASSSSSGSWNEQFFGPGTRLTVL.

V and J are TRBV19 and TRBJ1-5; 12 nucleotides align to TRBD1. The V gene's germline CDR1 is LNHDA and CDR2 SQIVND (reference sequence). Trimming at V came to 3 bases and at J to 2 bases, leaving 11 bases not matched to a gene. This CDR3 has 19 amino acids. DNA of the CDR3: TGTGCCAGTAGTATTTGGGGGGACAGGGGGCGCCGTGGCAATCAGCCCCAGCATTTT. It translates to CASSIWGDRGRRGNQPQHF.

V and J are TRBV10-3 and TRBJ2-7; D perhaps matches TRBD1 (6 bases). This CDR3 has 16 amino acids. V lost 3 bases and J lost 2, with 17 bases in between. CDR1 is ENHRY, CDR2 SYGVKD, per germline. CDR3 sequence reads: CAISDPTGSTTYEQYF. The CDR3 coding sequence is TGTGCCATCAGTGACCCCACAGGGTCGACCACCTACGAGCAGTACTTC.

The chain combines TRBV12-3 or TRBV12-4 with TRBJ1-1; D gene uncertain. The CDR3 has 13 amino acids. V lost 4 bases and J 1 base, leaving 7 bases between the germline ends. CDR3 bases: TGTGCCAGCAGTTACACAAGGAACACTGAAGCTTTCTTT. It translates to CASSYTRNTEAFF.

The V and J genes are TRBV30 and TRBJ1-4; 7 bases line up with TRBD1. The CDR3 runs 14 residues. Germline lookup yields CDR1 GTSNPN and CDR2 SVGIG (reference sequence). The V segment lost 2 bases and the J segment 5 bases; nucleotides outside the gene matches: 5. The CDR3 bases are TGTGCCTGGAGTCTCGGCAGGGGGAATGAAAAACTGTTTTTT. Translating it yields CAWSLGRGNEKLFF.

The chain joins TRBV10-3 to TRBJ2-3, with 13 bases aligning to TRBD2. Germline-derived CDR1 and CDR2 are ENHRY and SYGVKD. This CDR3 spans 15 amino acids. Germline trimming cut 6 bases from V and 5 bases from J; bases unmatched to any gene: 5. The DNA of the CDR3 is TGTGCCATCAGCAAGACTAGCGGGAGGCTAGATACGCAGTATTTT. Protein product: CAISKTSGRLDTQYF.